These T cell receptor beta chains were read from a single sample in a study of blood T cells in healthy people across ages. TCRdb reanalysed the 5' RACE reads using MiXCR and keeps one entry per CDR3 protein. This repertoire shows a few hundred thousand distinct CDR3 sequences, roughly a quarter found once; its top ten account for roughly 3.5%. These data also featured in a second study, about T cells of mothers and their children.

The sequencing input was blood. These receptor sequences come from a boy younger than 10 in good health. The CDR3 runs from the conserved cysteine through the conserved F or W. A D gene is named only where the DNA matches it firmly.

TRBV29-1	TRBJ2-2	-	CSVGGTGDTGELFF
TRBV7-8	TRBJ1-3	-	CASSLAIQHSESGNTIYF
TRBV12-3/TRBV12-4	-	TRBD2	CASSFGGGGSETQYF
TRBV7-2	TRBJ2-3	TRBD2	CASSRTSGSSDTQYF
TRBV4-3	TRBJ1-1	-	CASSQDKRLWNTEAFF
TRBV6-1	TRBJ2-1	-	CASSAMTRTYNEQFF
TRBV24-1	TRBJ1-2	-	CATSDTGRNYGYTF
TRBV15	TRBJ2-5	TRBD2	CATSARGESQYF
TRBV4-1	TRBJ2-5	-	CASSQGVLAASAETQYF
TRBV12-3/TRBV12-4	TRBJ2-5	-	CASRLELCNETQYF
TRBV20-1	TRBJ1-3	-	CSARHHSGNTIYF
TRBV12-3/TRBV12-4	TRBJ1-1	-	CASSLGVAEAFF
TRBV7-9	TRBJ1-2	-	CASSFNNPGTRGGYTF